The clone carrying this TCR beta chain was seen ten or more times. Researchers took RNA transcripts and amplified the TCR beta CDR3 regions from them. Primed by the HTBI set, a first-round RT-PCR was run on the TCR CDR3. TCRdb analysed the multiplex PCR reads with MiXCR anew, one entry per CDR3 protein. The table lists 300,000 to 500,000 distinct CDR3 sequences, about 14% of them singletons. The entry originates in a study of T cells in Graves' hyperthyroidism and ophthalmopathy. The germline V gene encodes CDR1 MNHNS and CDR2 SASEGT. The CDR3 covers 15 residues. V was trimmed by 5 bases and J by 3 bases, leaving 16 bases between them.

The receptor comes from a man aged 50-59 years with Graves' ophthalmopathy. The sequencing sample was made of blood. The chain employs TRBV6-1 and TRBJ1-2; D possibly corresponds to TRBD1 (6 bases). CDR3 amino acids: CASSTGSVGDYGYTF. CDR3 in DNA: TGTGCCAGCAGTACAGGGTCGGTTGGGGACTATGGCTACACCTTC.